This T cell receptor (beta chain) comes out of a study of cytomegalovirus exposure and HLA in healthy donors. The overall study: A data release that came early held roughly 85 million unique TCRs from HLA-typed donors.

A remark on this clone: Its antigen is as yet unknown.

The PCR had 60 Vbeta and 13 Jbeta primers. TCRdb's copy holds only in-frame clones and misses some; the assay was immunoSEQ multiplex PCR. Here the sample spans around 190,000 clones, around three quarters being singletons. The trim removed 3 bases at V and 9 bases at J, leaving 12 bases unmatched. This CDR3 comprises 16 residues. The germline CDR1 and CDR2 sequences are MDHEN and SYDVKM. Study-wide results and caveats: A later analysis found TCR association rates differed by HLA locus, highest for DRB1 and lowest for HLA-C.

V and J are TRBV28 and TRBJ2-1, with 9 bases lining up with TRBD2. The sequence was obtained from a man aged 25-45 years in good health and CMV-seronegative. The sample taken for sequencing was PBMCs. Here the CDR3 reads CASSFGSAGGPFEQFF. CDR3 coding DNA: TGTGCCAGCAGTTTCGGGTCGGCGGGAGGGCCATTTGAGCAGTTCTTC.